These 20 T cell receptor beta chains were all obtained from the same sample, sequenced in a study of CD8+CD57+ T cells in acquired aplastic anemia. Investigators profiled TCR beta VDJ and CDR3 from genomic DNA template. In TCRdb, the reads were re-called with MiXCR into one record per CDR3 protein. The top ten hold less than 9.5% of the sample, which has 300,000 or so distinct CDR3 sequences, 56% seen once. Sequenced material: sorted CD4+, CD8+, or CD8+CD57+ T cells (not recorded which) from PBMCs. These receptors were collected from a human donor with severe aplastic anemia or a healthy control (not recorded which).

This clonotype occurred many times. The chain employs TRBV24-1 and TRBJ2-7, with 11 bases matching TRBD1. This CDR3 is built from 16 residues. Trimming took 0 bases from V and 3 from J; bases not matched to a gene: 3. The germline gives CDR1 KGHDR, CDR2 SFDVKD. DNA for the CDR3: TGTGCCACCAGTGATTTGGAGGGACAGGGGGTCTACGAGCAGTACTTC. It yields the protein CATSDLEGQGVYEQYF.

The chain links TRBV29-1 to TRBJ2-7, with 9 bases fitting TRBD1. V trimming: 3 bases; J trimming: 1 base; junction bases outside the gene matches: 4. This CDR3 spans 14 amino acids. Germline CDR1 reads SQVTM; CDR2 reads ANQGSEA. In nucleotides, the CDR3 is TGCAGCGTTGAGGAACAGGGGGCTTCCTACGAGCAGTACTTC. This gives the protein CSVEEQGASYEQYF.

This clonotype was observed a few times. The chain links TRBV7-6 to TRBJ2-5; D gene uncertain. Trimming took off 5 bases at V and 5 bases at J, with 6 bases between the two ends. CDR1 SGHVS and CDR2 FNYEAQ come from the germline V gene. CDR3 length: 11 amino acids. CDR3 nucleotides: TGTGCCAGCAGCCGAGCTGAGACCCAGTACTTC. It yields the protein CASSRAETQYF.

The count of this clonotype is one. The V call is TRBV12-5, the J call TRBJ2-3; possibly TRBD1 for D (6 bases). CDR1 and CDR2 from the germline V gene are LGHNT and FRNRAP. Trimming stripped 1 base from V and 3 bases from J, with 11 bases between. This CDR3 comprises 15 residues. Written as DNA, the CDR3 is TGTGCTAGTGGTTTGGGTGGACAGAGTACAGATACGCAGTATTTT. It codes for CASGLGGQSTDTQYF.

J is TRBJ1-2 and V is TRBV9, with unresolved D. Between the trimmed V and J ends, which lost 4 bases and 10 bases, there was a span of 5 bases. Per germline, CDR1 SGDLS and CDR2 YYNGEE. CDR3 size: 9 residues. DNA of the CDR3: TGTGCCAGCAGCTACAACTACACCTTC. Encoded protein: CASSYNYTF.

To note about this clonotype: At one boundary the junction diverges from the germline segment, which might be a read error. V usage is TRBV5-1 and J usage is TRBJ1-6, with no clear D. CDR1 SGHRS and CDR2 YFSETQ come from the germline V gene. CDR3 length: 12 amino acids. The CDR3 nucleotides are TGCGCCAGCAGCTTGGAAAATTCACCCCTCCATTTT. Encoded protein: CASSLENSPLHF. Full variable domain (outside the CDR3, taken from reference TRBV5-1 and TRBJ1-6): KAGVTQTPRYLIKTRGQQVTLSCSPISGHRSVSWYQQTPGQGLQFLFEYFSETQRNKGNFPGRFSGRQFSNSRSEMNVSTLELGDSALYLCASSLENSPLHFGNGTRLTVT.

This clonotype was counted between two and nine times. J is TRBJ2-7 and V is TRBV9; D is possibly TRBD1 or TRBD2 (5 bases each). Trimming left V 2 bases short and J 0 bases short, with 9 bases between. There are 14 residues in the CDR3. CDR1 is SGDLS and CDR2 is YYNGEE in the germline V gene. CDR3 residues: CASSVGTASYEQYF. CDR3 DNA sequence: TGTGCCAGCAGCGTCGGGACGGCCTCCTACGAGCAGTACTTC.

The rearrangement joins TRBV15 to TRBJ1-1; 8 nucleotides agree with TRBD1. The CDR3 totals 15 residues. J gave up 3 bases and V 1 base, and 4 bases lay outside the gene matches. CDR1 and CDR2 (germline): LNHNV, YYDKDF (reference sequence). CDR3 DNA: TGTGCCACCAGCAGAGGCGTACAGGGGGACACTGAAGCTTTCTTT. This translates into CATSRGVQGDTEAFF.

CDR3 protein: CASSRKEAGTGDSPLHF. DNA for the CDR3: TGCGCCAGCAGCCGCAAAGAGGCCGGGACCGGAGATTCACCCCTCCACTTT. The V and J genes are TRBV4-1 and TRBJ1-6, with a tentative D call TRBD1 (5 bases). The CDR3 has 17 residues. Looked up from germline, CDR1 is MGHRA and CDR2 is YSYEKL. Trimming shortened V by 4 bases and J by 8 bases, and 21 bases separated the two germline ends.

The gene calls are TRBV6-5 and TRBJ2-7, with a weak D call TRBD2 (6 bases). From germline, CDR1 is MNHEY and CDR2 SVGAGI. The CDR3 length is 16 residues. Trimming removed 8 bases at V and 6 bases at J, with 26 bases between. CDR3 residues: CASAGLGAGGRGEQYF. The CDR3 region has the DNA TGTGCCAGCGCGGGACTCGGCGCCGGGGGTAGGGGCGAGCAGTACTTC.

In this sample, this clonotype turned up many times. V usage is TRBV11-3 and J usage is TRBJ2-2, with D maybe TRBD2 (5 bases). V dropped 5 bases and J dropped 7 bases, with 8 bases sitting between them. The CDR3 spans 12 residues. The V gene's germline CDR1 is SGHNT and CDR2 YENEEA. CDR3 in amino acids: CASSLAIGELFF. CDR3 coding DNA: TGTGCCAGCAGCCTAGCAATCGGGGAGCTGTTTTTT. Based on the CDR3 plus reference TRBV11-3 and TRBJ2-2, the full variable domain is EAGVVQSPRYKIIEKKQPVAFWCNPISGHNTLYWYLQNLGQGPELLIRYENEEAVDDSQLPKDRFSAERLKGVDSTLKIQPAELGDSAVYLCASSLAIGELFFGEGSRLTVL.

Concerning this clonotype: This may come from a read error, since a much larger clone is one base off. This chain connects TRBV11-3 to TRBJ2-1; D may be TRBD1 (7 bases). This CDR3 spans 15 amino acids. Trimming removed 4 bases at V and 6 bases at J, with 16 bases between. Germline CDR1 and CDR2: SGHNT and YENEEA. CDR3 bases: TGTGCCAGCAGCTACCGACAGGGAGGCTGCAATGAGCAGTTCTTC. This codes for CASSYRQGGCNEQFF. The full variable domain, with the rest looked up from reference TRBV11-3 and TRBJ2-1, is EAGVVQSPRYKIIEKKQPVAFWCNPISGHNTLYWYLQNLGQGPELLIRYENEEAVDDSQLPKDRFSAERLKGVDSTLKIQPAELGDSAVYLCASSYRQGGCNEQFFGPGTRLTVL.

A single count supports this clonotype. The chain links TRBV12-5 to TRBJ2-3; D may be TRBD1 or TRBD2 (5 bases each). Trimming stripped 6 bases from V and 2 bases from J, with 15 bases between. The CDR3 spans 15 residues. Germline CDR1 reads LGHNT; CDR2 reads FRNRAP. The CDR3 sequence: CASGTGTTSTDTQYF. CDR3 nucleotide sequence: TGTGCTAGTGGCACCGGGACCACCTCCACAGATACGCAGTATTTT.

This clonotype occurred many times. V and J are TRBV15 and TRBJ2-1; D is ambiguous. Germline values: CDR1 LNHNV, CDR2 YYDKDF (reference sequence). The CDR3 has 21 amino acids. The V end lost 0 bases, the J end lost 15 bases, and 39 bases lay between the germline ends. Written as DNA, the CDR3 is TGTGCCACCAGCAGAGATCATCGACTCCTCATACCACCGAACAAACCGTTAATGCCGTTCTTC. It codes for CATSRDHRLLIPPNKPLMPFF.

This clonotype was detected once. V and J are TRBV20-1 and TRBJ1-4; D unresolved. The CDR3 consists of 16 residues. Per germline, CDR1 DFQATT and CDR2 SNEGSKA (reference sequence). Deletions cut 6 bases from V and 0 bases from J, with 17 bases between. The CDR3 is CSASPRADPTNEKLFF. The CDR3 DNA reads TGCAGTGCATCCCCGAGGGCCGATCCAACTAATGAAAAACTGTTTTTT.

This clonotype came up once. V gene TRBV20-1 combines with J gene TRBJ1-2, with 8 bases that match TRBD1. Germline CDR1 DFQATT, CDR2 SNEGSKA (reference sequence). The CDR3 extends over 15 amino acids. J gave up 3 bases and V 6 bases, and 12 bases lay outside the gene matches. Here the CDR3 DNA reads TGCAGTGCCCCCGGGACAGGTCTCCTCCACTATGGCTACACCTTC. It yields the protein CSAPGTGLLHYGYTF.

The sample holds a few counts of this clonotype. This chain connects TRBV7-3 to TRBJ1-1; D unclear. This CDR3 region has 11 residues. Trimming took off 5 bases at V and 11 bases at J, with 12 bases between the two ends. The V gene's germline CDR1 is SGHTA and CDR2 FQGTGA. The CDR3 region is CASSDDGEAFF. The DNA of the CDR3 is TGTGCCAGCAGCGACGATGGGGAGGCTTTCTTT.

The V call is TRBV19, the J call TRBJ1-6; D gene unclear. Germline V gene lookup returns CDR1 LNHDA and CDR2 SQIVND (reference sequence). This CDR3 spans 14 amino acids. Deletions cut 8 bases from V and 10 bases from J, with 18 bases between. In nucleotides, the CDR3 is TGTGCCAGTGGATTTAGGGTTGGCGAATCACCCCTCCACTTT. It translates to CASGFRVGESPLHF.

Worth noting for this clonotype: At one end, the junction sequence differs from germline, possibly due to a read error. The rearrangement joins TRBV5-1 to TRBJ2-7; no clear D gene. CDR1 SGHRS and CDR2 YFSETQ come from the germline V gene. CDR3 size: 14 residues. CDR3 nucleotides: TGCGCCAGCAGCCCCCTTGGTCACTCCTGCGAGCAGTACTTC. Residues: CASSPLGHSCEQYF.

This clonotype turned up a few times. V usage is TRBV29-1 and J usage is TRBJ1-2; D is ambiguous. The germline gives CDR1 SQVTM, CDR2 ANQGSEA. Trimming took 3 bases from V and 2 from J, leaving 16 bases between them. There are 15 residues in the CDR3. CDR3 in amino acids: CSVDPSQSPNYGYTF. DNA of the CDR3: TGCAGCGTTGATCCCTCGCAGTCACCGAACTATGGCTACACCTTC.